The text below deals with one T cell receptor beta chain. This clonotype came up many times. What antigen it recognizes has not been identified. Qualities for individual bases were not recorded, and no much larger clone is one base off. The sample belongs to a study of T cells in Graves' hyperthyroidism and ophthalmopathy (dated by TCRdb to the late 2010s). Background on the whole study: Peripheral blood samples were taken at the time of initial diagnosis, prior to any treatment. To identify TCR V-J signatures that set the groups apart, the researchers used a discovery cohort of 100 patients, made up of 40 to 45 with Graves' ophthalmopathy and about 60 with stable Graves' hyperthyroidism. Prospective prediction of ophthalmopathy was tested in an independent validation cohort of approximately 19 hyperthyroidism patients and 17 patients who later progressed to ophthalmopathy. The roughly 99 discovery patients were divided at random into training and test sets in a 7:3 ratio. In about 6 Graves' hyperthyroidism patients, the study also compared T-cell repertoires from thyroid tissue with T-cell repertoires from blood. Once sampling was done, hyperthyroidism patients were given methimazole at a starting dose of 30 mg daily, whereas ophthalmopathy patients were given high-dose intravenous methylprednisolone. TCR Vbeta CDR3 sequencing of some 140 peripheral blood samples (43 ophthalmopathy, 75 to 85 hyperthyroidism and 17 progressor patients) is reported in the paper. What the study reported, not specific to this receptor: In validation, the model predicted progression to ophthalmopathy with around 71% sensitivity and less than 80% specificity, a median of 6.5 months before onset. Ophthalmopathy was separated from stable hyperthyroidism by a 13 V-J signature model, with just over 85% sensitivity and roughly 84% specificity obtained in cross-validation and 80%/75% obtained in testing. Most expanded thyroid clonotypes (frequency above 0.001) were also found in blood, which suggests that blood repertoires may mirror thyroid immune responses. Sample size was not statistically predetermined, and investigators were not blinded to group allocation.

The germline ends are 16 bases apart after V is trimmed by 8 bases and J by 3 bases. CDR1 and CDR2 (SNHLY, FYNNEI) derive from the germline V gene. CDR3 length: 14 amino acids, cysteine to phenylalanine. This entry keeps only the CDR3 DNA: 42 bases, framed from base 1. The TCR beta CDR3 regions were amplified from RNA transcripts. A first-round RT-PCR of the TCR CDR3 used the HTBI primer set with the Qiagen OneStep RT-PCR kit. The libraries were constructed in a second round of multiplex PCR and then size-selected and purified. Libraries were sequenced paired-end with 100 bp reads on an Illumina HiSeq2000. The published analysis was carried out like this. SOAPnuke was used to process the raw data, throwing out any read that contained adapters or uncalled bases, had a mean Phred below 15, or lacked an exact constant-primer or identifier match. COPE v1.2.5 was used to merge the high-quality paired reads, and each unique nucleotide sequence was defined as a clonotype. MiTCR v1.1 was used to align the clonotypes against IMGT TRBV, TRBD and TRBJ reference segments. The analysis was restricted to V-J combinations with a frequency above 0.0001, which together covered roughly 99% of the repertoires. A TCS score was defined as the ratio of F50 (clonal expansion) to E x V (chaos), with BLOSUM62-based TCRdist applied between CDR3 peptides within each V-J. Welch's t-statistics and random forest reduced some 510 V-J features to 13, which were used in a naive Bayes classifier (R e1071). TCRdb ran its own pipeline on the public reads, namely fastp trimming at Q25 and MiXCR clone calling, and kept in-frame beta chains. Each entry merges the rows of one CDR3 protein and shows their most common DNA and genes. The V and J calls reflect TCRdb's pipeline rather than the authors' work. The sample data list 90,000 to 120,000 distinct CDR3 sequences, and roughly 15% of these were observed just once. In total, the top ten clones hold about 42% of the sample.

Stable Graves' hyperthyroidism was defined as the absence of progression to ophthalmopathy over 18 months of follow-up. Hyperthyroidism patients were newly diagnosed, had a disease duration of under 2 months, and were aged 18 to 65 years. Any patient with an uncontrolled infection, another autoimmune disease, pregnancy or lactation was excluded. Diagnoses were established on the basis of clinical symptoms, serum thyroxine and TRAb, thyroid ultrasound, and orbital computed tomography. PBMCs were separated from under 12 ml of fresh peripheral blood using Ficoll-Paque density gradient centrifugation. Total RNA was extracted using Trizol reagent, and RNA quality was assessed on an Agilent 2100 Bioanalyzer.

The specimen was blood. The receptor chain draws on TRBV2 and TRBJ1-2, and TRBD1 may be the D gene, going by 6 matching bases. This clonotype originated in a woman aged 50 to 60 with Graves' hyperthyroidism. The sequenced DNA is TGTGCCAGCGGACAGACTCCCCCCCACTATGGCTACACCTTC. The encoded protein is CASGQTPPHYGYTF.